One and the same sample provided the 17 T cell receptor beta chains below, sequenced in a study of PD-L1 blockade in urothelial cancer. Sequencing used immunoSEQ multiplex PCR; TCRdb keeps in-frame clones, though not all of them. Among 75,000 to 90,000 clones, 82% were seen once, and the ten largest hold 9.5%. The source was PBMCs, collected around atezolizumab (anti-PD-L1) treatment. Every receptor here comes from a man in his 70s with urothelial cancer.

This chain links TRBV2 with TRBJ2-5; the match to TRBD2 covers 9 bases. V lost 7 bases and J lost 3; bases outside the gene matches: 6. CDR1 is SNHLY and CDR2 is FYNNEI in the germline V gene. The CDR3 consists of 14 residues. This CDR3 reads CASTGPSGEETQYF. CDR3 nucleotide sequence: TGTGCCAGCACCGGGCCTAGCGGGGAAGAGACCCAGTACTTC.

DNA for the CDR3: TGTGCCAGCAGCCCCGGAGACGAGCAGTACTTC. Translation: CASSPGDEQYF. J is TRBJ2-5 and V is TRBV11-2; D gene ambiguous. The J call may be mistaken, given a closer DNA end match to TRBJ2-7. CDR3 length: 11 amino acids. Germline CDR1 and CDR2: SGHAT and FQNNGV.

The chain uses TRBV13 and TRBJ2-3, with D possibly TRBD2 on 6 matching bases. This CDR3 spans 16 amino acids. In germline, CDR1 is PRHDT, CDR2 FYEKMQ (reference sequence). Trimming took off 0 bases at V and 4 bases at J, with 14 bases between the two ends. CDR3 residues: CASSLGAGRLSDTQYF. The CDR3 region has the DNA TGTGCCAGCAGCTTAGGGGCAGGGAGGTTGTCAGATACGCAGTATTTT.

This chain uses TRBV5-6 with TRBJ1-5; 7 bases line up with TRBD1. CDR1 SGHDT and CDR2 YYEEEE come from the germline V gene. With 5 bases clipped from V and 2 bases from J, the junction kept 4 bases outside the gene matches. The CDR3 runs 14 residues. The CDR3: CASSRDRGNQPQHF. The CDR3 nucleotides read TGTGCCAGCAGTCGGGACAGAGGCAATCAGCCCCAGCATTTT.

The V and J genes are TRBV2 and TRBJ2-7, with TRBD2 as a possible D gene (5 bases). Germline assignment: CDR1 SNHLY and CDR2 FYNNEI. V lost 6 bases and J 3 bases, leaving 9 bases between the germline ends. This CDR3 is built from 12 residues. CDR3 sequence (DNA): TGTGCCAGCAGGAAGGCGGGCTACGAGCAGTACTTC. Amino acid sequence: CASRKAGYEQYF.

The CDR3 loop reads CASSLVLGGRETQYF. CDR3 nucleotides: TGTGCCAGCAGCTTAGTTCTAGGGGGCCGAGAGACCCAGTACTTC. The chain is built from TRBV7-2 and TRBJ2-5, with 7 bases identical to TRBD1. CDR3 length equals 15 residues. CDR1 is SGHTA and CDR2 is FQGNSA in the germline V gene. The J segment lost 4 bases and the V segment lost 1 base, leaving 6 bases of the junction unmatched. Full variable domain (rest looked up from reference TRBV7-2 and TRBJ2-5): GAGVSQSPSNKVTEKGKDVELRCDPISGHTALYWYRQSLGQGLEFLIYFQGNSAPDKSGLPSDRFSAERTGGSVSTLTIQRTQQEDSAVYLCASSLVLGGRETQYFGPGTRLLVL.

The rearrangement links TRBV6-5 to TRBJ2-7; D perhaps matches TRBD2 (6 bases). CDR3 length equals 14 residues. The ends were cut back, 5 bases at V and 2 bases at J, with 13 bases in the middle. Germline V lookup: CDR1 MNHEY, CDR2 SVGAGI. The CDR3 nucleotides are TGTGCCAGCAGTCTATTAGCGGAGACCTACGAGCAGTACTTC. Its protein is CASSLLAETYEQYF.

V and J are TRBV5-1 and TRBJ2-7; D not certain. The V end was cut by 3 bases, the J end by 3 bases, with 10 bases between. The CDR3 has 13 amino acids. Germline CDR1 reads SGHRS; CDR2 reads YFSETQ. The CDR3 region is CASSSGALYEQYF. The CDR3 bases are TGCGCCAGCAGCTCGGGTGCCCTCTACGAGCAGTACTTC.

The gene calls are TRBV7-9 and TRBJ2-7, with D perhaps TRBD1 (6 bases). The germline gives CDR1 SEHNR, CDR2 FQNEAQ (reference sequence). The V gene lost 5 bases and the J gene lost 4 bases, with 15 bases spanning the gap. The CDR3 is 14 amino acids. The CDR3 nucleotides read TGTGCCAGCAGCCAAGGGACACATTTTTACGAGCAGTACTTC. It translates to CASSQGTHFYEQYF.

The CDR3 nucleotides read TGTGCCAGCAGCTTACTGGGGGCGACCACAGATACGCAGTATTTT. Protein: CASSLLGATTDTQYF. The rearrangement links TRBV7-9 to TRBJ2-3; D possibly corresponds to TRBD1 (6 bases). CDR3 length equals 15 residues. The germline V and J ends were trimmed by 2 bases and 2 bases, with 11 bases remaining between them. CDR1 SEHNR and CDR2 FQNEAQ come from the germline V gene (reference sequence).

This clone has more than one count but fewer than ten. The chain combines TRBV28 with TRBJ1-5; D gene unclear. In germline, CDR1 is MDHEN, CDR2 SYDVKM. The CDR3 runs to 14 residues. The ends were cut back, 6 bases at V and 4 bases at J, with 13 bases in the middle. The CDR3 reads CASRSQYQNQPQHF. As DNA, the CDR3 is TGTGCCAGCAGGTCACAGTACCAAAATCAGCCCCAGCATTTT.

V and J are TRBV11-2 and TRBJ2-1; 7 bases map to TRBD2. The CDR3 extends over 16 amino acids. Germline V gene lookup returns CDR1 SGHAT and CDR2 FQNNGV. Trimming cost V 4 bases and J 0 bases; bases outside gene matches: 6. For the CDR3, the DNA is TGTGCCAGCAGCTCCTTAGCGGGTGCCTCCTACAATGAGCAGTTCTTC. Its translation: CASSSLAGASYNEQFF.

This clone showed up just a few times. Written as DNA, the CDR3 is TGTGCCAGCAGTTTCTCGACAGGGAATTCACCCCTCCACTTT. Amino acid sequence: CASSFSTGNSPLHF. V and J are TRBV27 and TRBJ1-6; 7 bases agree with TRBD1. This CDR3 is 14 amino acids long. J gave up 7 bases and V 3 bases, and 3 bases lay outside the gene matches. Germline V lookup: CDR1 MNHEY, CDR2 SMNVEV (reference sequence).

J is TRBJ2-1 and V is TRBV7-9; perhaps TRBD1 as D (6 bases). This CDR3 spans 14 amino acids. The V end was cut by 2 bases, the J end by 6 bases, with 11 bases between. In germline, CDR1 is SEHNR, CDR2 FQNEAQ (reference sequence). CDR3 sequence reads: CASSLTGLINEQFF. The DNA for the CDR3 is TGTGCCAGCAGCTTAACAGGGCTGATCAATGAGCAGTTCTTC.

This clone was detected only a few times. V is TRBV15 and J is TRBJ1-6; no firm D call. The V end lost 0 bases, the J end lost 9 bases, and 15 bases lay between the germline ends. The germline gives CDR1 LNHNV, CDR2 YYDKDF (reference sequence). The length of the CDR3 is 16 residues. CDR3 amino acids: CATSRDGGRMSSPLHF. The CDR3 DNA follows: TGTGCCACCAGCAGAGATGGAGGGCGGATGAGTTCACCCCTCCACTTT.

V usage is TRBV9 and J usage is TRBJ1-2; D gene ambiguous. Germline V gives CDR1 SGDLS, CDR2 YYNGEE. This CDR3 has 12 residues. Trimming left V 3 bases short and J 2 bases short, with 5 bases between. In DNA, the CDR3 is TGTGCCAGCAGCGCCTTAAACTATGGCTACACCTTC. Translating gives CASSALNYGYTF.

The rearrangement uses TRBV6-1 and TRBJ2-5, with 13 bases identical to TRBD2. The CDR3 length is 19 residues. Germline values: CDR1 MNHNS, CDR2 SASEGT. V shed 0 bases, J shed 5 bases, and the junction held 12 bases outside the gene matches. CDR3 amino acids: CASSEAVVGLAGAVETQYF. Here the CDR3 DNA reads TGTGCCAGCAGTGAAGCCGTCGTAGGACTAGCGGGAGCGGTTGAGACCCAGTACTTC.